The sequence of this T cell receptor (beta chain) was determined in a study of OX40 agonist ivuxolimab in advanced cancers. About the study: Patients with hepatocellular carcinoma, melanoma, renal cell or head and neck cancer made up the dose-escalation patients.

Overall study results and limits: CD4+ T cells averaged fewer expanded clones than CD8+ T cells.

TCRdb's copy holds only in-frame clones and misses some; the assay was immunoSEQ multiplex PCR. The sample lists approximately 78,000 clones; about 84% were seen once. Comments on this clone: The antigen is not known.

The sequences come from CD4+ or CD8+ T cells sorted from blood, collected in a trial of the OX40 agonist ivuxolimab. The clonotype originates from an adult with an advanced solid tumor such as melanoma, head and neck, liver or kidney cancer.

In DNA form, the CDR3 reads TGTGCCATCAGTGAGTCGGGACAGAACACTGAAGCTTTCTTT. It specifies CAISESGQNTEAFF. This rearrangement joins TRBV10-3 to TRBJ1-1, with D tentatively TRBD1 (6 bases). The V gene lost 0 bases and the J gene lost 1 base, with 6 bases spanning the gap. Germline CDR1 ENHRY, CDR2 SYGVKD. The CDR3 runs to 14 residues.